This entry lists 14 T cell receptor beta chains sequenced from one sample in a study of vaccination and CD4 T cells after COVID-19. CD4+ T cells that had been cultured provided DNA sequenced with the Oncomine TCR Beta short-read assay. TCRdb itself ran the PCR reads through MiXCR, one entry per CDR3 protein. This sample has 4,000 to 4,500 distinct CDR3 sequences, with around two thirds found just once. Stated treatment: roughly 10-day PBMC culture with coronavirus spike peptide pools or control peptides (ViraFEST assay). Collection of the unexposed donor's CD4+ T cells took place before the COVID-19 pandemic (2011-2018). What these receptors recognize is not known. Sequencing was done on a sample of CD4+ T cells from blood, cultured in vitro. These receptors came from a human donor in good health.

The chain has TRBV11-3 and TRBJ2-3; the D gene is possibly TRBD2 (5 bases). The ends were cut back, 4 bases at V and 6 bases at J, with 11 bases in the middle. The CDR3 runs to 13 residues. CDR1 and CDR2 (germline): SGHNT, YENEEA. The CDR3 protein is CASSSRTPDTQYF. CDR3 DNA sequence: TGTGCCAGCAGCTCGAGGACTCCGGATACGCAGTATTTT.

The chain couples TRBV27 to TRBJ1-4; TRBD1 is a possible D gene (6 bases). This CDR3 is 15 amino acids long. Deletions cut 5 bases from V and 7 bases from J, with 17 bases between. In germline, CDR1 is MNHEY, CDR2 SMNVEV (reference sequence). The CDR3 bases are TGTGCCAGCAGTGTCACAGGGAGAGAGGGTGAAAAACTGTTTTTT. It is translated as CASSVTGREGEKLFF. Using reference TRBV27 and TRBJ1-4 for the parts outside the CDR3, the full variable domain is EAQVTQNPRYLITVTGKKLTVTCSQNMNHEYMSWYRQDPGLGLRQIYYSMNVEVTDKGDVPEGYKVSRKEKRNFPLILESPSPNQTSLYFCASSVTGREGEKLFFGSGTQLSVL.

This clonotype was seen a single time. Written as DNA, the CDR3 is TGTGCCAGCAGCTTCCGGGAGACCCAGTACTTC. It specifies CASSFRETQYF. The chain joins TRBV7-2 to TRBJ2-5, with no clear D. Germline V lookup: CDR1 SGHTA, CDR2 FQGNSA. V was clipped by 3 bases and J by 5 bases, with 4 bases between them. CDR3 size: 11 residues.

The chain links TRBV25-1 to TRBJ1-1, with 9 bases matching TRBD1. After removal of 1 base from V and 6 bases from J, the junction contained 6 bases not matched to a gene. CDR1 MGHDK and CDR2 SYGVNS come from the germline V gene. The CDR3 has 15 residues. In DNA, the CDR3 is TGTGCCAGCAGTGAATTTGGGACAGGGAGGTCTGAAGCTTTCTTT. Translated: CASSEFGTGRSEAFF.

There are a few counts of this clonotype. This sequence joins TRBV21-1 and TRBJ1-5; the table names TRBD1, a call not compared with the DNA. TRBV21-1 is termed a pseudogene. The CDR3 has 13 amino acids. This CDR3 is CASSKTGEQPQHF. DNA for the CDR3: TGTGCCAGCAGCAAAACAGGGGAACAGCCCCAGCATTTT.

This clonotype has just a few counts. This rearrangement joins TRBV15 to TRBJ1-3; D is unclear. The V end lost 6 bases, the J end lost 5 bases, and 11 bases lay between the germline ends. The CDR3 is 13 residues long. Germline V gene data show CDR1 as LNHNV and CDR2 as YYDKDF (reference sequence). The CDR3 DNA reads as TGTGCCACCAGTGGAGGAGGGAGAAACACCATATATTTT. Translation: CATSGGGRNTIYF.

The chain recombines TRBV6-1 with TRBJ1-5; D is perhaps TRBD1 (6 bases). Germline lookup yields CDR1 MNHNS and CDR2 SASEGT. Trimming removed 5 bases from V and 5 bases from J, with 10 bases in between. The CDR3 totals 13 residues. The CDR3 protein is CASSRGEDQPQHF. CDR3 nucleotides: TGTGCCAGCAGTAGGGGGGAAGATCAGCCCCAGCATTTT.

The CDR3 DNA follows: TGTGCCAGCGGCTCTCGTACGAACACTGAAGCTTTCTTT. Amino acids: CASGSRTNTEAFF. J is TRBJ1-1 and V is TRBV7-8; D gene ambiguous. The V and J ends lost 8 bases and 1 base respectively, with 11 bases between them. Germline V gives CDR1 SGHVS, CDR2 FQNEAQ. The CDR3 length is 13 residues. The entire variable domain, with the rest obtained from reference TRBV7-8 and TRBJ1-1, is as follows: GAGVSQSPRYKVAKRGQDVALRCDPISGHVSLFWYQQALGQGPEFLTYFQNEAQLDKSGLPSDRFFAERPEGSVSTLKIQRTQQEDSAVYLCASGSRTNTEAFFGQGTRLTVV.

This clonotype was detected only a few times. This sequence joins TRBV29-1 and TRBJ1-2, with D possibly TRBD1 on 6 matching bases. V gave up 4 bases and J gave up 3 bases, with 12 bases separating them. CDR3 size: 13 residues. CDR1 and CDR2 (germline): SQVTM, ANQGSEA. The CDR3 reads CSVGTARDYGYTF. Here the CDR3 DNA reads TGCAGCGTTGGGACAGCCCGGGACTATGGCTACACCTTC.

The chain's CDR3 is CASSLVDYNSPLHF. DNA for the CDR3: TGTGCCAGCAGTTTAGTGGACTATAATTCACCCCTCCACTTT. The chain has TRBV27 and TRBJ1-6, with D hard to call. The V gene lost 2 bases and the J gene lost 3 bases, with 5 bases spanning the gap. Germline V gives CDR1 MNHEY, CDR2 SMNVEV (reference sequence). This CDR3 is 14 amino acids long.

This clonotype is judged medium-sized. The J gene is TRBJ1-2, the V gene TRBV7-2; D remains unclear. Trimming shortened V by 1 base and J by 0 bases, and 9 bases separated the two germline ends. The V gene's germline CDR1 is SGHTA and CDR2 FQGNSA. This CDR3 has 15 amino acids. CDR3 nucleotides: TGTGCCAGCAGCTTAGTAGCAGAATCTAACTATGGCTACACCTTC. Translation: CASSLVAESNYGYTF.

The V gene is TRBV30, the J gene TRBJ1-1; the D is unclear. Looked up from germline, CDR1 is GTSNPN and CDR2 is SVGIG (reference sequence). V lost 1 base, J lost 8 bases, and 11 bases lay in between. The CDR3 extends over 12 amino acids. In DNA form, the CDR3 reads TGTGCCTGGAGTGCGGGAGGTAGGGAAGCTTTCTTT. Its protein product is CAWSAGGREAFF.

The chain is built from TRBV6-1 and TRBJ1-2, with D perhaps matching TRBD1 (6 bases). Germline CDR1 reads MNHNS; CDR2 reads SASEGT. CDR3 length equals 16 residues. The V end was cut by 5 bases, the J end by 5 bases, with 21 bases between. The CDR3 here is CASSRSGTTPYYGYTF. The CDR3 region has the DNA TGTGCCAGCAGTCGATCCGGGACAACTCCTTATTATGGCTACACCTTC.

This clonotype came up a few times. This rearrangement joins TRBV6-5 to TRBJ2-7; perhaps TRBD1 as D (5 bases). CDR1 is MNHEY, CDR2 SVGAGI, per germline. The CDR3 is 14 residues long. The V and J ends lost 4 bases and 3 bases respectively, with 13 bases between them. The CDR3 nucleotides are TGTGCCAGCAGTTTCTCCCCCAGGGTCTACGAGCAGTACTTC. Translated, it gives CASSFSPRVYEQYF.